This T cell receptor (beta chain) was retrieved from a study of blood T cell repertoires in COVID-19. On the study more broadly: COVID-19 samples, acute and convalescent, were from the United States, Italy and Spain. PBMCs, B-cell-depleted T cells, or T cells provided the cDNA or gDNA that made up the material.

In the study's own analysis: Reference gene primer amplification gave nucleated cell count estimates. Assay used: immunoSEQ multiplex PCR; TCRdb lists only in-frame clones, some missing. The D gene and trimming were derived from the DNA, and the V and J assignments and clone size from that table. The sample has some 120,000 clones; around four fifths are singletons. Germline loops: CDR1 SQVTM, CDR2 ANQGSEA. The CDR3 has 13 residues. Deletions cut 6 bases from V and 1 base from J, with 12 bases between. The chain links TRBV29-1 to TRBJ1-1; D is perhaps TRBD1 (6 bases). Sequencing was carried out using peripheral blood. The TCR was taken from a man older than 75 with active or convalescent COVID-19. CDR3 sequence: CSVGGQGNTEAFF. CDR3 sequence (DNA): TGCAGCGTGGGGGGGCAGGGGAACACTGAAGCTTTCTTT.